This passage covers 27 T cell receptor beta chains from one sample sequenced in a study of graft-versus-host responses after intestinal transplantation. The protocol was immunoSEQ multiplex PCR, while the TCRdb copy is restricted to in-frame clones and leaves out a portion. Of about 130,000 clones listed, about 92% are singletons. For these receptors, no antigen is known. Sequencing used unstimulated CD4+ T cells sorted from spleen or lymph node cells, obtained before intestinal transplant. These receptors originate from a human donor who received an intestinal transplant.

This sequence joins TRBV2 and TRBJ1-4; no firm D call. Deletions cut 3 bases from V and 7 bases from J, with 9 bases between. Per germline, CDR1 SNHLY and CDR2 FYNNEI. The CDR3 covers 13 residues. The CDR3 loop is CASSDVEGEKLFF. The DNA for the CDR3 is TGTGCCAGCAGTGACGTGGAGGGTGAAAAACTGTTTTTT.

J is TRBJ2-5 and V is TRBV5-1, with a tentative D call TRBD1 (6 bases). From germline, CDR1 is SGHRS and CDR2 YFSETQ. Trimming shortened V by 1 base and J by 3 bases, and 10 bases separated the two germline ends. The CDR3 is 14 residues long. This chain's CDR3 is CASSLTPGEETQYF. DNA of the CDR3: TGCGCCAGCAGCTTGACTCCAGGGGAAGAGACCCAGTACTTC.

The rearrangement links TRBV5-3 to TRBJ1-1; 7 nucleotides agree with TRBD1. TRBV5-3 is designated an ORF whose function remains uncertain. This CDR3 has 16 amino acids. V lost 9 bases and J lost 3; bases outside the gene matches: 17. The CDR3 bases are TGTGCCAAGGCGGGACAGCACGGTCCCCACCACACTGAAGCTTTCTTT. It translates to CAKAGQHGPHHTEAFF.

The genes are TRBV10-1 and TRBJ2-5, with 7 bases identical to TRBD1. This CDR3 is built from 13 residues. The V gene end was trimmed by 4 bases and the J gene end by 4 bases; junction bases not matched to a gene: 3. Germline values: CDR1 WNHNN, CDR2 SYGVQD (reference sequence). As DNA, the CDR3 is TGCGCCAGCAGTGCGGGACAGATAGAGACCCAGTACTTC. As protein: CASSAGQIETQYF.

This sequence joins TRBV21-1 and TRBJ2-5; TRBD1, the D gene given by the table, was not confirmed from the DNA. TRBV21-1 is given as a pseudogene. This CDR3 spans 15 amino acids. The CDR3 region has the DNA TGTGCCAGCAGCAGCAGTTGGGACAGGCGAAAGACCCAGTACTTC. Protein product: CASSSSWDRRKTQYF.

V usage is TRBV5-1 and J usage is TRBJ2-7; 8 bases are a match to TRBD1. CDR1 and CDR2 from the germline V gene are SGHRS and YFSETQ. Unmatched junction bases numbered 1, after V lost 0 bases and J lost 2 bases. The CDR3 is 14 residues long. CDR3 DNA sequence: TGCGCCAGCAGCTTGGAACAGGGGGCCTACGAGCAGTACTTC. Residues: CASSLEQGAYEQYF. The variable domain in full, with the rest retrieved from reference TRBV5-1 and TRBJ2-7, is KAGVTQTPRYLIKTRGQQVTLSCSPISGHRSVSWYQQTPGQGLQFLFEYFSETQRNKGNFPGRFSGRQFSNSRSEMNVSTLELGDSALYLCASSLEQGAYEQYFGPGTRLTVT.

This chain uses TRBV4-2 with TRBJ2-7; 9 nucleotides match TRBD1. The CDR3 length is 14 residues. From germline, CDR1 is LGHNA and CDR2 YNFKEQ. V trimming: 5 bases; J trimming: 3 bases; junction bases outside the gene matches: 5. The CDR3 loop reads CASSTGQGNYEQYF. CDR3 nucleotides: TGTGCCAGCAGCACTGGACAGGGGAACTACGAGCAGTACTTC.

The chain is built from TRBV18 and TRBJ2-3; 7 nucleotides match TRBD1. The J segment lost 3 bases and the V segment lost 2 bases, leaving 17 bases of the junction unmatched. CDR1 and CDR2 (germline): KGHSH, LQKENI. The CDR3 is 19 amino acids. This CDR3 is CASSPGSGGNYPTTDTQYF. The CDR3 DNA reads as TGTGCCAGCTCACCAGGATCAGGGGGTAATTACCCAACGACAGATACGCAGTATTTT.

V and J are TRBV19 and TRBJ2-4, with 7 bases fitting TRBD1. V gave up 3 bases and J gave up 10 bases; unmatched junction bases: 12. The CDR3 is 15 amino acids. The germline V gene has CDR1 LNHDA and CDR2 SQIVND (reference sequence). The DNA for the CDR3 is TGTGCCAGTAGTATTCAGGCAGGGGGTAGTTGGATTCAGTACTTC. As protein: CASSIQAGGSWIQYF.

This chain connects TRBV7-9 to TRBJ2-3, with D perhaps TRBD1 or TRBD2 (5 bases each). This CDR3 region has 14 residues. V lost 5 bases to trimming and J lost 2 bases, with 11 bases between them. Germline-derived CDR1 and CDR2 are SEHNR and FQNEAQ (reference sequence). CDR3 amino acids: CASSLKGTTDTQYF. The CDR3 nucleotides are TGTGCCAGCAGCCTCAAGGGGACCACAGATACGCAGTATTTT.

V is TRBV18 and J is TRBJ1-4; no clear D. Trimming cost V 0 bases and J 8 bases, with 7 bases left between them. Germline CDR1 reads KGHSH; CDR2 reads LQKENI. CDR3 size: 13 residues. CDR3 sequence (DNA): TGTGCCAGCTCACCACCAGGTACAGAAAAACTGTTTTTT. Its protein is CASSPPGTEKLFF. Full variable domain (missing parts from reference TRBV18 and TRBJ1-4): NAGVMQNPRHLVRRRGQEARLRCSPMKGHSHVYWYRQLPEEGLKFMVYLQKENIIDESGMPKERFSAEFPKEGPSILRIQQVVRGDSAAYFCASSPPGTEKLFFGSGTQLSVL.

The table lists this clone with a few counts. The chain carries TRBV5-1 and TRBJ1-3; 8 positions agree with TRBD1. V shed 2 bases and J 0 bases; nucleotides not matched to a gene: 1. The CDR3 contains 15 residues. Germline V gene data show CDR1 as SGHRS and CDR2 as YFSETQ. The CDR3 loop is CASSLTGGSGNTIYF. The CDR3 DNA sequence: TGCGCCAGCAGCTTAACAGGGGGCTCTGGAAACACCATATATTTT.

The J gene is TRBJ2-5, the V gene TRBV5-4; the D is unclear. V was cut by 4 bases and J by 1 base, with 8 bases left in between. CDR1 and CDR2 from the germline V gene are SGHNT and YYREEE (reference sequence). This CDR3 is 13 amino acids long. The CDR3 DNA sequence: TGTGCCAGCAGCGACACCACCCAAGAGACCCAGTACTTC. Its translation is CASSDTTQETQYF.

In nucleotides, the CDR3 is TGTGCCAGCACCCTCGGAAGATTAGGGTACAATGAGCAGTTCTTC. Translating it yields CASTLGRLGYNEQFF. V and J are TRBV5-8 and TRBJ2-1; D is uncertain. CDR3 length equals 15 residues. V dropped 6 bases and J dropped 4 bases, with 17 bases sitting between them. Germline values: CDR1 SGHTS, CDR2 YDEGEE. Drawing the rest from reference TRBV5-8 and TRBJ2-1, the complete variable domain is EAGVTQSPTHLIKTRGQQATLRCSPISGHTSVYWYQQALGLGLQFLLWYDEGEERNRGNFPPRFSGRQFPNYSSELNVNALELEDSALYLCASTLGRLGYNEQFFGPGTRLTVL.

This chain connects TRBV18 to TRBJ1-1, with 8 bases fitting TRBD1. V was pared by 6 bases and J by 4 bases, with 7 bases of the junction left unmatched. CDR3 length: 14 amino acids. CDR1 is KGHSH and CDR2 is LQKENI in the germline V gene. CDR3 in DNA: TGTGCCAGCTCTGACGACAGGGGATTCACTGAAGCTTTCTTT. It encodes CASSDDRGFTEAFF.

This clone was seen only once. The V and J genes are TRBV7-6 and TRBJ2-7; 9 positions match TRBD1. J was trimmed by 8 bases and V by 5 bases; bases with no gene match: 10. Germline CDR1 is SGHVS and CDR2 is FNYEAQ. The CDR3 sequence is 14 residues long. Here the CDR3 DNA reads TGTGCCAGCAGCCCCGGGGGACAGGGAATCCAGCAGTACTTC. It translates to CASSPGGQGIQQYF. The full variable domain, in which reference TRBV7-6 and TRBJ2-7 provide the parts outside the CDR3, is GAGVSQSPRYKVTKRGQDVALRCDPISGHVSLYWYRQALGQGPEFLTYFNYEAQQDKSGLPNDRFSAERPEGSISTLTIQRTEQRDSAMYRCASSPGGQGIQQYFGPGTRLTVT.

The V and J genes are TRBV5-6 and TRBJ2-5; 9 bases are shared with TRBD1. The CDR3 has 14 amino acids. CDR1 is SGHDT, CDR2 YYEEEE, per germline. Losses at the gene ends were 4 bases for V and 5 bases for J; bases not matched to a gene: 6. CDR3: CASSRGTGYETQYF. The CDR3 nucleotides are TGTGCCAGCAGCCGAGGGACAGGGTATGAGACCCAGTACTTC.

The chain employs TRBV6-1 and TRBJ1-6, with TRBD1 as a possible D gene (6 bases). Trimming left V 4 bases short and J 7 bases short, with 17 bases between. The CDR3 runs 16 residues. Germline V gene data show CDR1 as MNHNS and CDR2 as SASEGT. Here the CDR3 DNA reads TGTGCCAGCAGTGTTAGGGGGGACTCGGGGAATTCACCCCTCCACTTT. It is translated as CASSVRGDSGNSPLHF.

The chain is built from TRBV10-2 and TRBJ1-1; perhaps TRBD1 as D (6 bases). The CDR3 totals 16 residues. Germline V gene lookup returns CDR1 WSHSY and CDR2 SAAADI. Trimming shortened V by 10 bases and J by 0 bases, and 21 bases separated the two germline ends. DNA of the CDR3: TGCGCCACCAAGGGGGTGGGGGGGGGCTTGAACACTGAAGCTTTCTTT. Its translation: CATKGVGGGLNTEAFF.

The J gene is TRBJ2-4, the V gene TRBV10-1, with D possibly being TRBD2 (6 bases). CDR1 is WNHNN and CDR2 is SYGVQD in the germline V gene (reference sequence). CDR3 length: 16 amino acids. V was shortened by 0 bases and J by 3 bases, with 12 bases between the two germline ends. The CDR3 region is CASSESTGGSKNIQYF. The CDR3 DNA reads TGCGCCAGCAGTGAGTCTACTGGGGGGAGCAAAAACATTCAGTACTTC.

The V gene is TRBV11-2, the J gene TRBJ1-2; a possible D gene is TRBD1 (5 bases). The V end lost 1 base, the J end lost 7 bases, and 10 bases lay between the germline ends. Germline CDR1 is SGHAT and CDR2 is FQNNGV. The CDR3 runs 13 residues. The CDR3 spells CASSLVRGVGYTF. DNA of the CDR3: TGTGCCAGCAGCTTAGTTCGGGGGGTTGGCTACACCTTC.

This clone showed up just once. The J gene is TRBJ2-5, the V gene TRBV18; 7 positions agree with TRBD1. The CDR3 is made up of 15 amino acids. Trimming at V came to 6 bases and at J to 5 bases, leaving 12 bases not matched to a gene. Germline CDR1 reads KGHSH; CDR2 reads LQKENI. This CDR3 reads CASSPSEGAHETQYF. Written as DNA, the CDR3 is TGTGCCAGCTCGCCGTCCGAGGGGGCACATGAGACCCAGTACTTC.

The chain uses TRBV27 and TRBJ1-3; D gene ambiguous. V dropped 2 bases and J dropped 8 bases, with 16 bases sitting between them. This CDR3 is built from 15 residues. Germline V gives CDR1 MNHEY, CDR2 SMNVEV (reference sequence). The CDR3 loop is CASSLEGADLHTIYF. In DNA, the CDR3 is TGTGCCAGCAGTTTAGAAGGAGCGGATCTTCACACCATATATTTT.

The chain recombines TRBV6-6 with TRBJ2-1; TRBD1 matches at 7 bases. Germline V gene sequence: CDR1 MNHNY, CDR2 SVGAGI (reference sequence). V trimming: 4 bases; J trimming: 6 bases; junction bases outside the gene matches: 6. The CDR3 contains 14 residues. The CDR3 DNA reads TGTGCCAGCAGTTCCACAGACAGGGCCAATGAGCAGTTCTTC. Protein: CASSSTDRANEQFF.

The chain uses TRBV5-1 and TRBJ2-7; the D is unclear. This CDR3 is built from 12 residues. With 4 bases removed from V and 2 bases from J, the gap between germline ends came to 7 bases. Germline values: CDR1 SGHRS, CDR2 YFSETQ. This CDR3 reads CASSGRTYEQYF. In DNA, the CDR3 is TGCGCCAGCAGCGGAAGGACCTACGAGCAGTACTTC.

This clone was counted a single time. This chain links TRBV19 with TRBJ1-2; perhaps TRBD1 as D (6 bases). From germline, CDR1 is LNHDA and CDR2 SQIVND (reference sequence). This CDR3 has 12 amino acids. Trimming left V 5 bases short and J 7 bases short, with 11 bases between. The CDR3 loop is CASSSGVGGYTF. In nucleotides, the CDR3 is TGTGCCAGTAGTTCAGGGGTGGGTGGCTACACCTTC.

This chain links TRBV6-6 with TRBJ1-4; TRBD1 is a possible D gene (6 bases). V was cut by 6 bases and J by 8 bases, with 10 bases left in between. The CDR3 covers 12 residues. Germline V gene data show CDR1 as MNHNY and CDR2 as SVGAGI (reference sequence). CDR3 nucleotide sequence: TGTGCCAGCAGAAGGGACATGGAAAAACTGTTTTTT. Amino acid sequence: CASRRDMEKLFF.